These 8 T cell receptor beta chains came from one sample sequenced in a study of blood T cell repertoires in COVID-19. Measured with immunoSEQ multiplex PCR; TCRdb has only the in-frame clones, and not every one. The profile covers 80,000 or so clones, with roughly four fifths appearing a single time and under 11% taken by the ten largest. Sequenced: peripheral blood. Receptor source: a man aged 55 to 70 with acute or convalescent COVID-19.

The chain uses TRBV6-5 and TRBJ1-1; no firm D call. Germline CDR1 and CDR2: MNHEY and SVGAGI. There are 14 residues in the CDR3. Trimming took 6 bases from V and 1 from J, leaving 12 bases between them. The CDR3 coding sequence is TGTGCCAGCAGGTCAAGCCGGTCGAACACTGAAGCTTTCTTT. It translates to CASRSSRSNTEAFF.

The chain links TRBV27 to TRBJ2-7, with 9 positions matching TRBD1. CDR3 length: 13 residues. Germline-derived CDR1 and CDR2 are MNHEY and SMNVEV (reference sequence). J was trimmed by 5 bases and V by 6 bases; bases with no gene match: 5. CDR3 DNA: TGTGCCAGCAGCCGACAGGGGGGAAACGAGCAGTACTTC. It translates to CASSRQGGNEQYF.

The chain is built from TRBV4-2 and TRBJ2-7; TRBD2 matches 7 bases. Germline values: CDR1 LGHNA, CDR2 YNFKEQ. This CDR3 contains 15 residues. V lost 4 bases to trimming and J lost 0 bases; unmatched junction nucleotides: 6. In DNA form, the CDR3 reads TGTGCCAGCAGCCCGGGTTCTAGCGGCTCCTACGAGCAGTACTTC. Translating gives CASSPGSSGSYEQYF.

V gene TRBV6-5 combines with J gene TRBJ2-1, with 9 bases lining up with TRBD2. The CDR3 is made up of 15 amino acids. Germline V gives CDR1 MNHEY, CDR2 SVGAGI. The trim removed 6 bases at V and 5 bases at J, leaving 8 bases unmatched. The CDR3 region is CASSRSGRLDNEQFF. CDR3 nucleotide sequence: TGTGCCAGCAGCCGTAGCGGGAGATTAGACAATGAGCAGTTCTTC.

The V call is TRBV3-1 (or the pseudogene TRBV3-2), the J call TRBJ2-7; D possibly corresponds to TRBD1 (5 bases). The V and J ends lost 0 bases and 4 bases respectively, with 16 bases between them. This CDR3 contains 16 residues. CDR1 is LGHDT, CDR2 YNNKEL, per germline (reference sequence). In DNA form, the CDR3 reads TGTGCCAGCAGCCAAGAAAGCAGGGAATCTAGGTACGAGCAGTACTTC. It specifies CASSQESRESRYEQYF.

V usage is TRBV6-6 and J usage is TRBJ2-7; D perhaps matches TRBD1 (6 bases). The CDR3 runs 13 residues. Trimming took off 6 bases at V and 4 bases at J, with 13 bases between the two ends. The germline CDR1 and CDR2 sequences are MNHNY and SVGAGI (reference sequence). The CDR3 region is CASRPGQAYEQYF. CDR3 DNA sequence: TGTGCCAGCAGACCGGGACAAGCATACGAGCAGTACTTC.

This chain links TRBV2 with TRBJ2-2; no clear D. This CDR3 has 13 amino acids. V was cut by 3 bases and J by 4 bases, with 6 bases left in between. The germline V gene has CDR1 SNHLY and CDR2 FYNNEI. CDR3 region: CASSDVPTGELFF. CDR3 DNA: TGTGCCAGCAGTGACGTTCCCACCGGGGAGCTGTTTTTT.

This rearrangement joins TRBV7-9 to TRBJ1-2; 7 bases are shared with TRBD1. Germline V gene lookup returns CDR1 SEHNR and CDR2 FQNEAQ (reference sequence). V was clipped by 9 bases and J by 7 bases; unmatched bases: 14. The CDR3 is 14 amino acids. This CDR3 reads CASQSTQGTVGYTF. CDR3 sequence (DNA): TGTGCCAGTCAGTCGACACAGGGGACTGTTGGCTACACCTTC. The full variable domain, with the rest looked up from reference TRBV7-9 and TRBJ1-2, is DTGVSQNPRHKITKRGQNVTFRCDPISEHNRLYWYRQTLGQGPEFLTYFQNEAQLEKSRLLSDRFSAERPKGSFSTLEIQRTEQGDSAMYLCASQSTQGTVGYTFGSGTRLTVV.